Below, one T cell receptor (beta chain) is given with its context. The data were obtained in a study of blood T cell repertoires in COVID-19. The ends were cut back, 4 bases at V and 7 bases at J, with 17 bases in the middle. Germline V gene lookup returns CDR1 SGHTA and CDR2 FQGTGA. The CDR3 runs 15 residues. Clones were read by immunoSEQ multiplex PCR, and TCRdb kept only the in-frame ones, dropping some. This table holds roughly 220,000 clones, 80% to 90% found once. This clonotype was obtained from a woman aged 40-49 years with acute COVID-19. The sequencing input was PBMCs or T cells enriched from blood (not recorded which). V gene TRBV7-3 combines with J gene TRBJ2-1; D is perhaps TRBD1 (6 bases). CDR3 nucleotides: TGTGCCAGCAGCTCTGCCGGGACACAGAGGAATGAGCAGTTCTTC. Its translation: CASSSAGTQRNEQFF.